This T cell receptor (beta chain) is from a study of T cells in Graves' hyperthyroidism and ophthalmopathy (dated by TCRdb to between 2018 and 2021). Notes on the research overall: A discovery cohort of roughly 96 patients, 43 with Graves' ophthalmopathy and more than 55 with stable Graves' hyperthyroidism, was used to find distinguishing TCR V-J signatures. In over five Graves' hyperthyroidism patients, the study also compared T-cell repertoires from thyroid tissue with T-cell repertoires from blood. After sampling, hyperthyroidism patients received methimazole starting at 30 mg daily, and ophthalmopathy patients received high-dose intravenous methylprednisolone. The 95 to 100 discovery patients were randomly divided into training and test sets at a 7:3 ratio. The paper describes TCR Vbeta CDR3 sequencing of roughly 130 peripheral blood samples, made up of some 42 ophthalmopathy patients, 70 to 75 hyperthyroidism patients and around 17 progressor patients. Prospective prediction of ophthalmopathy was tested in an independent validation cohort of some 20 hyperthyroidism patients and roughly 16 patients who later progressed to ophthalmopathy. General study outcomes and caveats: Most expanded thyroid clonotypes (frequency above 0.001) were also found in blood, which suggests that blood repertoires may mirror thyroid immune responses. In validation, the model predicted progression to ophthalmopathy a median of around 6.5 months before onset, with approximately 70% sensitivity and about 72% specificity. No statistical method was used to fix the sample size in advance, and group allocation was not hidden from the investigators. A model built on a 13 V-J signature distinguished ophthalmopathy from stable hyperthyroidism, reaching 85% to 90% sensitivity and around 81% specificity in cross-validation and 80%/75% in testing.

The trim is 4 bases for V and 0 bases for J, with a gap of 11 bases between the germline ends. In the germline V gene, CDR1 corresponds to SNHLY and CDR2 to FYNNEI. The CDR3 runs 15 amino acids, cysteine and phenylalanine included. Of the read, only the CDR3 DNA is kept; its 45 bases are in frame from base 1. The TCR beta CDR3 regions were amplified from RNA transcripts. For the first round of RT-PCR on the TCR CDR3, the HTBI primer set was used together with the Qiagen OneStep RT-PCR kit. A second multiplex PCR round built the libraries, followed by size selection and purification. Paired-end sequencing of the libraries was performed with 100 bp reads on an Illumina HiSeq2000. From the authors' description of their analysis: SOAPnuke was used to process the raw data, with reads discarded if the reads contained adapters or uncalled bases, had a mean Phred below 15, or lacked an exact constant-primer or identifier match. High-quality paired reads were merged using COPE v1.2.5, and each unique nucleotide sequence was defined as a clonotype. MiTCR v1.1 was used to align clonotypes to the IMGT TRBV, TRBD and TRBJ reference segments. The analysis included only V-J combinations with a frequency above 0.0001, which together covered approximately 99% of the repertoires. The TCS score was defined as the ratio of F50 (clonal expansion) to E x V (chaos), calculated using BLOSUM62-based TCRdist between CDR3 peptides within each V-J. Welch's t-statistics and random forest reduced roughly 530 V-J features to under 15, which were used in a naive Bayes classifier (R e1071). Thyroid-blood repertoire similarity was quantified with the Morisita-Horn index. TCRdb reworked the public reads: Q25 trimming with fastp, MiXCR clone assembly, productive beta chains retained. Here each entry gathers all rows of one CDR3 protein and keeps the most common genes and DNA. These V and J calls rely on TCRdb rather than the paper's analysis. The sample profile shows 500,000 to 600,000 distinct CDR3 sequences; about half of them were found once. The ten largest clones add up to around 7.7% of the sample.

Stable Graves' hyperthyroidism was defined as the absence of progression to ophthalmopathy over 18 months of follow-up. Hyperthyroidism patients were aged 18 to 65 years and newly diagnosed, with disease duration of less than 2 months. Any patient with an uncontrolled infection, another autoimmune disease, pregnancy or lactation was excluded. Diagnoses relied on clinical symptoms, serum thyroxine and TRAb, thyroid ultrasound and orbital computed tomography. Trizol reagent was used to extract total RNA, and RNA quality was then checked on an Agilent 2100 Bioanalyzer. To note about this clonotype: Its antigen is still unknown. No quality values exist for individual bases; no much larger clone is one base distant.

The specimen was peripheral blood or thyroid tissue (not recorded which). The chain employs TRBV2 and TRBJ2-3; TRBD2 is possibly the D segment (5 matching bases). The origin of this receptor is a woman aged 18-35 years with Graves' hyperthyroidism. The CDR3 amino acid sequence is: CASSGTGRSTDTQYF. The sequence in DNA is TGTGCCAGCAGTGGGACTGGGCGGAGCACAGATACGCAGTATTTT.